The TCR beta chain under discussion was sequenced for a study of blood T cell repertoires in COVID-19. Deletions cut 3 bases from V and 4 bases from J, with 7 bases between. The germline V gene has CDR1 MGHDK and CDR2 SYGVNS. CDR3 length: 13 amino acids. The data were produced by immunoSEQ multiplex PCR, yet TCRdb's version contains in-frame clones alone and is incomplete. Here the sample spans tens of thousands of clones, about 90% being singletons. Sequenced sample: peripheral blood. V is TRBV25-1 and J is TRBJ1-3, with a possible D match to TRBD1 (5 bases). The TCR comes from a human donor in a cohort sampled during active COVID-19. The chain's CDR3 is CASSDDRGNTIYF. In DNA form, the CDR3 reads TGTGCCAGCAGTGACGACAGAGGAAACACCATATATTTT. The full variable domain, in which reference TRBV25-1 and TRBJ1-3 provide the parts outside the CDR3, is EADIYQTPRYLVIGTGKKITLECSQTMGHDKMYWYQQDPGMELHLIHYSYGVNSTEKGDLSSESTVSRIRTEHFPLTLESARPSHTSQYLCASSDDRGNTIYFGEGSWLTVV.